This TCR beta chain was profiled in a study of early T cells in non-severe SARS-CoV-2 infection. Study summary: Bulk RNA from unsorted whole blood was sequenced; chains were unpaired.

CDR1 LGHNA and CDR2 YNFKEQ come from the germline V gene. With 1 base removed from V and 0 bases from J, the gap between germline ends came to 4 bases. This CDR3 contains 13 residues. This clonotype was picked up many times. Its target is unknown. Study-level points and caveats: Anti-spike CD8 responses were favored by VDJdb matching, which missed private and CD4 specificities.

Unique molecular identifiers tagged individual cDNA molecules. Each CDR3 protein gets one entry after TCRdb re-called the 5' RACE reads with MiXCR. The repertoire holds about 18,000 distinct CDR3 sequences, with roughly 6% as singletons. The genes are TRBV4-2 and TRBJ2-7; D uncertain. This clonotype originated in an adult who was a healthcare worker with PCR-confirmed SARS-CoV-2 infection or an uninfected control (not recorded which). The sample was whole blood. This chain's CDR3 is CASSQGLSYEQYF. CDR3 DNA sequence: TGTGCCAGCAGCCAAGGCCTCTCCTACGAGCAGTACTTC.